This is a list of T cell receptor beta chains from one sample in a study of immune characteristics of hereditary and idiopathic chronic pancreatitis. Data came from immunoSEQ multiplex PCR; TCRdb stores just in-frame clones and leaves some out. The sample holds roughly 14,000 clones, more than 60% seen once. The sequencing sample was made of pancreas tissue with hereditary chronic pancreatitis. Source of these receptors: a human donor with chronic pancreatitis. Each CDR3 is given with its conserved first and last residue. D genes are given only for firm matches. Rows may omit the clone size; those that give it use once, few, many or a size class.

v_call: TRBV3-1/TRBV3-2
j_call: TRBJ2-7
d_call: NA
clone_size: NA
cdr3_aa: CASSQTTTGIEQYF
cdr3_nt: TGTGCCAGCAGCCAGACCACTACAGGGATTGAGCAGTACTTC

v_call: TRBV2
j_call: TRBJ2-7
d_call: NA
clone_size: few
cdr3_aa: CASSARGTAYEQYF
cdr3_nt: TGTGCCAGCAGTGCAAGGGGGACCGCCTACGAGCAGTACTTC

v_call: TRBV5-1
j_call: TRBJ1-1
d_call: NA
clone_size: NA
cdr3_aa: CASSSEGWGDTEAFF
cdr3_nt: TGCGCCAGCAGCTCGGAGGGTTGGGGCGACACTGAAGCTTTCTTT

v_call: TRBV9
j_call: TRBJ1-1
d_call: NA
clone_size: NA
cdr3_aa: CASSVGIARNTEAFF
cdr3_nt: TGTGCCAGCAGCGTAGGTATAGCACGTAACACTGAAGCTTTCTTT

v_call: TRBV7-8
j_call: TRBJ1-3
d_call: NA
clone_size: NA
cdr3_aa: CASRSGGSSGNTIYF
cdr3_nt: TGTGCCAGCAGATCGGGGGGAAGCTCTGGAAACACCATATATTTT

v_call: TRBV29-1
j_call: TRBJ2-1
d_call: NA
clone_size: NA
cdr3_aa: CSVGGDEQFF
cdr3_nt: TGCAGCGTTGGGGGAGATGAGCAGTTCTTC

v_call: TRBV5-6
j_call: TRBJ2-1
d_call: NA
clone_size: NA
cdr3_aa: CASSPLPPGYNEQFF
cdr3_nt: TGTGCCAGCAGCCCTCTACCTCCTGGGTACAATGAGCAGTTCTTC

v_call: TRBV29-1
j_call: TRBJ1-1
d_call: NA
clone_size: few
cdr3_aa: CSCSRGETEAFF
cdr3_nt: TGCAGCTGCTCCCGGGGGGAAACTGAAGCTTTCTTT

v_call: TRBV5-4
j_call: TRBJ2-5
d_call: NA
clone_size: NA
cdr3_aa: CASSLEGGQGRTQYF
cdr3_nt: TGTGCCAGCAGCTTGGAGGGCGGGCAAGGCCGAACCCAGTACTTC

v_call: TRBV11-3
j_call: TRBJ2-1
d_call: TRBD2
clone_size: NA
cdr3_aa: CASSPGTSGYNEQFF
cdr3_nt: TGTGCCAGCAGCCCCGGGACTAGCGGATACAATGAGCAGTTCTTC

v_call: TRBV7-9
j_call: TRBJ1-2
d_call: TRBD1
clone_size: NA
cdr3_aa: CASSGQGNYGYTF
cdr3_nt: TGTGCCAGCAGCGGACAGGGGAACTATGGCTACACCTTC

v_call: TRBV27
j_call: TRBJ2-7
d_call: TRBD2
clone_size: NA
cdr3_aa: CASSSSGRSYEQYF
cdr3_nt: TGTGCCAGCAGTAGTAGCGGGAGAAGCTACGAGCAGTACTTC

v_call: TRBV5-4
j_call: TRBJ2-7
d_call: NA
clone_size: NA
cdr3_aa: CASSNRAVSYEQYF
cdr3_nt: TGTGCCAGCAGCAATCGAGCGGTCTCCTACGAGCAGTACTTC

v_call: TRBV6-2/TRBV6-3
j_call: TRBJ2-2
d_call: NA
clone_size: NA
cdr3_aa: CASSTGHTGELFF
cdr3_nt: TGTGCCAGCAGTACCGGACACACCGGGGAGCTGTTTTTT

v_call: TRBV7-7
j_call: TRBJ2-1
d_call: TRBD2
clone_size: once
cdr3_aa: CASSRGGAGYNEQFF
cdr3_nt: TGTGCTAGCAGCCGGGGGGGAGCGGGGTACAATGAGCAGTTCTTC

v_call: TRBV19
j_call: TRBJ1-2
d_call: TRBD1
clone_size: few
cdr3_aa: CASSRDRGHPYGYTF
cdr3_nt: TGTGCCAGTAGTAGGGACAGGGGGCATCCCTATGGCTACACCTTC

v_call: TRBV30
j_call: TRBJ2-3
d_call: NA
clone_size: NA
cdr3_aa: CAWSVAASAGTDTQYF
cdr3_nt: TGTGCCTGGAGTGTGGCGGCTAGCGCTGGCACAGATACGCAGTATTTT

v_call: TRBV29-1
j_call: TRBJ2-3
d_call: NA
clone_size: few
cdr3_aa: CSLEPRLGSNTDTQYF
cdr3_nt: TGCAGTCTTGAACCTCGTTTGGGGTCAAACACAGATACGCAGTATTTT

v_call: TRBV3-1/TRBV3-2
j_call: TRBJ1-2
d_call: NA
clone_size: NA
cdr3_aa: CASSLTGSDVKGYTF
cdr3_nt: TGTGCCAGCTCCCTAACCGGCAGCGATGTGAAGGGCTACACCTTC

v_call: TRBV19
j_call: TRBJ2-7
d_call: TRBD2
clone_size: NA
cdr3_aa: CASSIGGLASEQYF
cdr3_nt: TGTGCCAGTAGTATAGGGGGACTAGCATCCGAGCAGTACTTC

v_call: TRBV7-2
j_call: TRBJ1-6
d_call: TRBD1
clone_size: NA
cdr3_aa: CASSLAGTELNSPLHF
cdr3_nt: TGTGCCAGCAGCTTAGCCGGGACAGAACTCAATTCACCCCTCCACTTT

v_call: TRBV6-1
j_call: TRBJ2-1
d_call: NA
clone_size: NA
cdr3_aa: CASSEGGASDEQFF
cdr3_nt: TGTGCCAGCAGTGAGGGGGGGGCTTCGGATGAGCAGTTCTTC

v_call: TRBV3-1/TRBV3-2
j_call: TRBJ2-1
d_call: NA
clone_size: NA
cdr3_aa: CASSQEGREQFF
cdr3_nt: TGTGCCAGCAGCCAAGAGGGGAGAGAGCAGTTCTTC

v_call: TRBV3-1/TRBV3-2
j_call: TRBJ2-2
d_call: NA
clone_size: NA
cdr3_aa: CASSQDQYGELFF
cdr3_nt: TGTGCCAGCAGCCAAGATCAATACGGGGAGCTGTTTTTT

v_call: TRBV30
j_call: TRBJ2-2
d_call: NA
clone_size: NA
cdr3_aa: CAWSGQGRRTGELFF
cdr3_nt: TGTGCCTGGAGTGGCCAGGGGCGACGCACCGGGGAGCTGTTTTTT

v_call: TRBV5-5
j_call: TRBJ2-4
d_call: TRBD1
clone_size: NA
cdr3_aa: CASSSGTGASKNIQYF
cdr3_nt: TGTGCCAGCAGCTCCGGGACAGGGGCCTCCAAAAACATTCAGTACTTC

v_call: TRBV5-1
j_call: TRBJ1-6
d_call: TRBD1
clone_size: few
cdr3_aa: CASSDRDNSPLHF
cdr3_nt: TGCGCCAGCAGCGACAGGGATAATTCACCCCTCCACTTT

v_call: TRBV29-1
j_call: TRBJ2-7
d_call: NA
clone_size: NA
cdr3_aa: CSVVRASSYEQYF
cdr3_nt: TGCAGCGTTGTCCGGGCTAGCTCTTACGAGCAGTACTTC

v_call: TRBV5-4
j_call: TRBJ2-3
d_call: TRBD1
clone_size: NA
cdr3_aa: CASSADRGETDTQYF
cdr3_nt: TGTGCCAGCAGCGCTGACAGGGGAGAAACAGATACGCAGTATTTT

v_call: TRBV5-1
j_call: TRBJ2-2
d_call: NA
clone_size: NA
cdr3_aa: CASSLEVGTGTGELFF
cdr3_nt: TGCGCCAGCAGCTTGGAAGTAGGGACGGGCACCGGGGAGCTGTTTTTT

v_call: TRBV3-1/TRBV3-2
j_call: TRBJ2-7
d_call: NA
clone_size: NA
cdr3_aa: CASSPSSYEQYF
cdr3_nt: TGTGCCAGCAGCCCCAGCTCCTACGAGCAGTACTTC

v_call: TRBV10-3
j_call: TRBJ1-1
d_call: NA
clone_size: NA
cdr3_aa: CAITSSGGNTEAFF
cdr3_nt: TGTGCCATCACGAGTTCCGGGGGGAACACTGAAGCTTTCTTT

v_call: TRBV4-2
j_call: TRBJ2-1
d_call: NA
clone_size: NA
cdr3_aa: CASSPGTEQFF
cdr3_nt: TGTGCCAGCAGCCCGGGGACTGAGCAGTTCTTC

v_call: TRBV7-2
j_call: TRBJ2-5
d_call: TRBD1
clone_size: NA
cdr3_aa: CASSSRTGETQYF
cdr3_nt: TGTGCCAGCAGCTCGCGGACAGGGGAGACCCAGTACTTC

v_call: TRBV28
j_call: TRBJ2-4
d_call: NA
clone_size: NA
cdr3_aa: CASSLQGAKNIQYF
cdr3_nt: TGTGCCAGCAGTTTACAGGGGGCCAAAAACATTCAGTACTTC

v_call: TRBV30
j_call: TRBJ2-7
d_call: TRBD2
clone_size: few
cdr3_aa: CAWSPSPSGDPYEQYF
cdr3_nt: TGTGCCTGGAGTCCAAGTCCTAGCGGTGATCCCTACGAGCAGTACTTC

v_call: TRBV7-6
j_call: TRBJ2-1
d_call: NA
clone_size: NA
cdr3_aa: CASSLGTSEQFF
cdr3_nt: TGTGCCAGCAGCTTAGGGACAAGCGAGCAGTTCTTC

v_call: TRBV28
j_call: TRBJ1-4
d_call: NA
clone_size: NA
cdr3_aa: CASRDNEAKLFF
cdr3_nt: TGTGCCAGCAGGGACAATGAGGCAAAACTGTTTTTT

v_call: TRBV18
j_call: TRBJ2-7
d_call: NA
clone_size: NA
cdr3_aa: CASSPGGGLDEQYF
cdr3_nt: TGTGCCAGCTCACCAGGCGGTGGGTTAGACGAGCAGTACTTC

v_call: TRBV5-4
j_call: TRBJ1-2
d_call: TRBD1
clone_size: NA
cdr3_aa: CASSPDRVRIYGYTF
cdr3_nt: TGTGCCAGCAGCCCCGACAGGGTCAGAATATATGGCTACACCTTC

v_call: TRBV10-3
j_call: TRBJ2-1
d_call: TRBD2
clone_size: NA
cdr3_aa: CAISESSRTSSYNEQFF
cdr3_nt: TGTGCCATCAGTGAGTCGTCGAGGACTAGCAGCTACAATGAGCAGTTCTTC